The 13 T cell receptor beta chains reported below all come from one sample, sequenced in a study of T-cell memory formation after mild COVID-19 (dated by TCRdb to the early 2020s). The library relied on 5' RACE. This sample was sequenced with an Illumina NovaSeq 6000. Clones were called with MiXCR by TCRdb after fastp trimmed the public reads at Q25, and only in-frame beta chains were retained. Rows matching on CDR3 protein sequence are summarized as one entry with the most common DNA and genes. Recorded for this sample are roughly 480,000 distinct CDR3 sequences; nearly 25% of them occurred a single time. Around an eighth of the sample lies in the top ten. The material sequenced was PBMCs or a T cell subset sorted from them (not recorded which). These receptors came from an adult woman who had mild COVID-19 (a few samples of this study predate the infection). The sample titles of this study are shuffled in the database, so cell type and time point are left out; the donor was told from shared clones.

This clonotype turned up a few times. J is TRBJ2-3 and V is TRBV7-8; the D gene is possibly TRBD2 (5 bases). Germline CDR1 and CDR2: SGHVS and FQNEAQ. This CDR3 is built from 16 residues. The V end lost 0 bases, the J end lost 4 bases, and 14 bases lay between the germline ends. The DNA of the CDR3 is TGTGCCAGCAGCTTAGCTCGCCTAGCCCCGCCAGATACGCAGTATTTT. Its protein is CASSLARLAPPDTQYF.

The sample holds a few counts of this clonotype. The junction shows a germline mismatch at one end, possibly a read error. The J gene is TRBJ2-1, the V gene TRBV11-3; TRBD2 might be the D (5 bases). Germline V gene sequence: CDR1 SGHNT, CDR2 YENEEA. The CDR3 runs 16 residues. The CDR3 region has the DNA TGTGCCAGCAGCTCGGGAAACCAGCTTTCCTTCAATGAGCAGTTCTTC. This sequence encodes CASSSGNQLSFNEQFF.

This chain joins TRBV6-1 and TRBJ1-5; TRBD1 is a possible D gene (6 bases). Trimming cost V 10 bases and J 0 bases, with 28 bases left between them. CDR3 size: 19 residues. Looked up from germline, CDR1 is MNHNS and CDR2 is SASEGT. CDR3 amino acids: CAIRPEGGKTLYSNQPQHF. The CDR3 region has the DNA TGTGCCATCAGACCAGAGGGGGGGAAGACACTTTATAGCAATCAGCCCCAGCATTTT.

The CDR3 DNA reads as TGTGCCAGCAGCCATTGGGGGTCCGCTGGGGAAAGATACTACGAGCAGTACTTC. Amino acids: CASSHWGSAGERYYEQYF. The chain employs TRBV14 and TRBJ2-7; D possibly uses TRBD1 or TRBD2 (5 bases each). Trimming pared 3 bases from V and 3 bases from J, leaving 24 bases between. The CDR3 has 18 residues. The V gene's germline CDR1 is SGHDN and CDR2 FVKESK. Combining the CDR3 with reference TRBV14 and TRBJ2-7 gives the whole variable domain EAGVTQFPSHSVIEKGQTVTLRCDPISGHDNLYWYRRVMGKEIKFLLHFVKESKQDESGMPNNRFLAERTGGTYSTLKVQPAELEDSGVYFCASSHWGSAGERYYEQYFGPGTRLTVT.

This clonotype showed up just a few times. The CDR3 DNA sequence: TGCGCCAGCAGCTTGCCCCTAGAGCCTAGCACAGATACGCAGTATTTT. Its translation: CASSLPLEPSTDTQYF. The V gene is TRBV5-1, the J gene TRBJ2-3; D not certain. V lost 1 base and J lost 0, with 12 bases in between. Germline assignment: CDR1 SGHRS and CDR2 YFSETQ. The CDR3 has 16 residues.

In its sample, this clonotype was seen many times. Written as DNA, the CDR3 is TGTGCCAGCAGCTTTAGAATGACGGGACACCACACCGGGGAGCTGTTTTTT. The encoded protein is CASSFRMTGHHTGELFF. This sequence joins TRBV7-6 and TRBJ2-2; tentative D call: TRBD1 (6 bases). The length of the CDR3 is 17 residues. V was cut by 3 bases and J by 3 bases, with 17 bases left in between. Germline lookup yields CDR1 SGHVS and CDR2 FNYEAQ.

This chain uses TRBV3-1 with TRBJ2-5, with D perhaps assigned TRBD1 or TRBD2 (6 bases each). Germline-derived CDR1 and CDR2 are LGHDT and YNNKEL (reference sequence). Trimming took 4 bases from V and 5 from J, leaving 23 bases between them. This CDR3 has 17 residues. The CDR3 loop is CASSPSSGARIQETQYF. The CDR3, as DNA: TGTGCCAGCAGCCCATCCTCGGGGGCACGAATTCAGGAGACCCAGTACTTC.

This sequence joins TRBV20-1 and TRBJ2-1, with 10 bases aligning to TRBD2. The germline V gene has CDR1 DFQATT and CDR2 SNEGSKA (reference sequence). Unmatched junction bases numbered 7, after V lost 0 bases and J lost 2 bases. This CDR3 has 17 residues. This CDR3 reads CSARDYLLAGTYNEQFF. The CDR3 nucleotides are TGCAGTGCTAGAGATTACCTACTAGCGGGGACCTACAATGAGCAGTTCTTC.

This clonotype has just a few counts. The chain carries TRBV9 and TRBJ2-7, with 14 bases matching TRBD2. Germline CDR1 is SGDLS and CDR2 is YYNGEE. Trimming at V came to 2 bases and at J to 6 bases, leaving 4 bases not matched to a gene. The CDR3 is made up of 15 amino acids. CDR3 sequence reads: CASSVGLAGVGEQYF. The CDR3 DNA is TGTGCCAGCAGCGTGGGACTAGCGGGAGTTGGCGAGCAGTACTTC.

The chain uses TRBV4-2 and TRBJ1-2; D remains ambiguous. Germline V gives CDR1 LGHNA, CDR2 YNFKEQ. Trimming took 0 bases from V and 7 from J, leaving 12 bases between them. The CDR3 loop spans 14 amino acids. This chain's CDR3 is CASSQDDRPGGYTF. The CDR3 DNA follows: TGTGCCAGCAGCCAAGATGATCGCCCCGGTGGCTACACCTTC.

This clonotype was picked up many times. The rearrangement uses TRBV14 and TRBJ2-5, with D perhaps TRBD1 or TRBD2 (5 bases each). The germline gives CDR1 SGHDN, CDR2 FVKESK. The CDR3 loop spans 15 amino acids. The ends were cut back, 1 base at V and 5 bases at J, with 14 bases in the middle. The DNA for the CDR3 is TGTGCCAGCAGCCAAGGGGGACCCCGCGGGGAGACCCAGTACTTC. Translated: CASSQGGPRGETQYF. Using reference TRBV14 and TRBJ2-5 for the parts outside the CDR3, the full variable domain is EAGVTQFPSHSVIEKGQTVTLRCDPISGHDNLYWYRRVMGKEIKFLLHFVKESKQDESGMPNNRFLAERTGGTYSTLKVQPAELEDSGVYFCASSQGGPRGETQYFGPGTRLLVL.

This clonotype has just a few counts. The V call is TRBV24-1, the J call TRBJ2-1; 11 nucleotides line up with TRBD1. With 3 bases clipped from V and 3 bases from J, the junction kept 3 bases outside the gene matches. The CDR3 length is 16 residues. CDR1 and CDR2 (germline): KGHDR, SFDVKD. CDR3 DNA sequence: TGTGCCACCAGTGATATCGGGACAGGGGGCTACAATGAGCAGTTCTTC. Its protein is CATSDIGTGGYNEQFF.

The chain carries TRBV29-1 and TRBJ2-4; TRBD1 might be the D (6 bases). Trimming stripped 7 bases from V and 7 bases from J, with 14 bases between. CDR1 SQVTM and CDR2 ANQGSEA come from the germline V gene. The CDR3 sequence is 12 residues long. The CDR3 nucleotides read TGCAGCGCACTCCTACAGGGTAACATTCAGTACTTC. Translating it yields CSALLQGNIQYF.